This TCR beta chain emerged from a study of blood T cells in healthy people across ages. General observations from the study: A roughly linear age-dependent decrease characterized TCR beta diversity per million T cells. It was held that the diversity estimates obtained from one million T cells were underestimates.

Every participating donor contributed roughly 10 milliliters of peripheral blood through a draw. Sample-barcoded 5' priming and a J-beta primer mix drove a second PCR of about 6 to 12 cycles. A template-switch adaptor containing 12 random nucleotides labeled each cDNA molecule. TCRdb re-derived calls from the 5' RACE reads in MiXCR, one entry per CDR3 protein. This table holds hundreds of thousands of distinct CDR3 sequences, approximately 30% found once. Trimming removed 4 bases at V and 2 bases at J, with 17 bases between. This CDR3 has 16 amino acids. Germline values: CDR1 SGHRS, CDR2 YFSETQ. This clonotype came up a few times. Its target is unknown.

The sequence was collected from a woman over 75 in good health. Material for sequencing was blood. V gene TRBV5-1 combines with J gene TRBJ2-3, with D tentatively TRBD2 (5 bases). The chain's CDR3 is CASSPLLTGNTDTQYF. The CDR3 DNA follows: TGCGCCAGCAGCCCTTTATTAACGGGGAACACAGATACGCAGTATTTT.